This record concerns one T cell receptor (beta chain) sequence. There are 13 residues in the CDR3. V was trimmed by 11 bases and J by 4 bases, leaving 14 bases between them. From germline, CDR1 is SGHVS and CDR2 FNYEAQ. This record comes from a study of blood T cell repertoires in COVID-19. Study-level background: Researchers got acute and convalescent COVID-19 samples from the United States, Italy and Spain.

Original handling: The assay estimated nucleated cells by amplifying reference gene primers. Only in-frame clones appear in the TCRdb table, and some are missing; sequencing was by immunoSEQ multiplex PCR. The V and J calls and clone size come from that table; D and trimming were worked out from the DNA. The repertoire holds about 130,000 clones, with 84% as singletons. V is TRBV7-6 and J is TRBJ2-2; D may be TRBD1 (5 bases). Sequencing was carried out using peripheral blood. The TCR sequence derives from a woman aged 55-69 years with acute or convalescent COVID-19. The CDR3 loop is CAGKDIGTGELFF. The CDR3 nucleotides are TGTGCCGGGAAGGACATCGGCACCGGGGAGCTGTTTTTT.